Sequencing of this T cell receptor (beta chain) was carried out in a study of PD-L1 blockade in urothelial cancer. Study summary: Male sex and bladder-origin urothelial cancer were recorded for twenty-five of 29 patients.

Time point of the sample: peripheral blood 6 weeks after treatment start. Locally advanced or metastatic urothelial carcinoma affected the patients. Some clones are missing from TCRdb's copy, which holds only in-frame ones; the method was immunoSEQ multiplex PCR. The table shows more than 60,000 clones, with 88% occurring only once. V was pared by 2 bases and J by 4 bases, with 3 bases of the junction left unmatched. Germline values: CDR1 MNHEY, CDR2 SMNVEV (reference sequence). The length of the CDR3 is 14 residues. This receptor was obtained from a man in his fifties or sixties with urothelial cancer. The chain combines TRBV27 with TRBJ2-3, with 7 positions matching TRBD1. Sequenced here: PBMCs, sampled around atezolizumab (anti-PD-L1) treatment. CDR3 sequence: CASSLNRGADTQYF. Here the CDR3 DNA reads TGTGCCAGCAGTTTAAACAGGGGCGCAGATACGCAGTATTTT.